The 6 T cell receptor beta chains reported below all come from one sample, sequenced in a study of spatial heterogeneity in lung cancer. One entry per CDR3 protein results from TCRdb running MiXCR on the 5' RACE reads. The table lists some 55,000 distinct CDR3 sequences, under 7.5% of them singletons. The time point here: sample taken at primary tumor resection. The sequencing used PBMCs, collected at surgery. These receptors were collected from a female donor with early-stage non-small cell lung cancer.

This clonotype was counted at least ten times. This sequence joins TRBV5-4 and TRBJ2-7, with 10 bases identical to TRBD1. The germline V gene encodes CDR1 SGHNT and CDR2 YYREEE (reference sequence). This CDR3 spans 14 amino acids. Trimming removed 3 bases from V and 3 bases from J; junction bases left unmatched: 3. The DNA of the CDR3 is TGTGCCAGCAGCTCGGGACAGGGGTTCTACGAGCAGTACTTC. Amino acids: CASSSGQGFYEQYF.

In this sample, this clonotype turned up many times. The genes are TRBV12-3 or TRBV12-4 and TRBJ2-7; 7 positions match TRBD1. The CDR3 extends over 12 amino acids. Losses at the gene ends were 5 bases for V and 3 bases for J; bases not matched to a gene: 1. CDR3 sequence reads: CASSRDSYEQYF. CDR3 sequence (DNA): TGTGCCAGCAGTCGGGACAGCTACGAGCAGTACTTC.

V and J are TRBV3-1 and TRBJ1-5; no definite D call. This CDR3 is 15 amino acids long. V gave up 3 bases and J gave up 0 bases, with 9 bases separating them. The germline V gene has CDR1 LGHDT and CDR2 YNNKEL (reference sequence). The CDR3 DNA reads TGTGCCAGCAGCCAGTTCGGAAATAGCAATCAGCCCCAGCATTTT. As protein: CASSQFGNSNQPQHF.

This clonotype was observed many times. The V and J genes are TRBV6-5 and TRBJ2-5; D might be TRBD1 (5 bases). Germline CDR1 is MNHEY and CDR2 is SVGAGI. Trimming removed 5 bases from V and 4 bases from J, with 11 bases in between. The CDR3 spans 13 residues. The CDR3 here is CASSRAGRETQYF. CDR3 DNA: TGTGCCAGCAGTAGGGCAGGGCGAGAGACCCAGTACTTC.

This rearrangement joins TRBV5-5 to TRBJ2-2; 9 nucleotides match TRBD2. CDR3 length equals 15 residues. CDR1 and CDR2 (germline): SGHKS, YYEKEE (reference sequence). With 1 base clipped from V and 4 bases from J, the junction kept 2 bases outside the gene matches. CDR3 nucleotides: TGTGCCAGCAGCTTGTCAGCGGGGGGCACCGGGGAGCTGTTTTTT. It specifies CASSLSAGGTGELFF. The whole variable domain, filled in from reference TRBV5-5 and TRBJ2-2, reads DAGVTQSPTHLIKTRGQQVTLRCSPISGHKSVSWYQQVLGQGPQFIFQYYEKEERGRGNFPDRFSARQFPNYSSELNVNALLLGDSALYLCASSLSAGGTGELFFGEGSRLTVL.

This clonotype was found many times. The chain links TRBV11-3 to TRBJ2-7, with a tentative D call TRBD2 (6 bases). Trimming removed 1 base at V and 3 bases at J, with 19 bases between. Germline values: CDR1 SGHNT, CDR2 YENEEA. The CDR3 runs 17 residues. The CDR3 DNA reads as TGTGCCAGCAGCTTAGGGGGCAGGGCTGACGGGAGCTACGAGCAGTACTTC. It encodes CASSLGGRADGSYEQYF.